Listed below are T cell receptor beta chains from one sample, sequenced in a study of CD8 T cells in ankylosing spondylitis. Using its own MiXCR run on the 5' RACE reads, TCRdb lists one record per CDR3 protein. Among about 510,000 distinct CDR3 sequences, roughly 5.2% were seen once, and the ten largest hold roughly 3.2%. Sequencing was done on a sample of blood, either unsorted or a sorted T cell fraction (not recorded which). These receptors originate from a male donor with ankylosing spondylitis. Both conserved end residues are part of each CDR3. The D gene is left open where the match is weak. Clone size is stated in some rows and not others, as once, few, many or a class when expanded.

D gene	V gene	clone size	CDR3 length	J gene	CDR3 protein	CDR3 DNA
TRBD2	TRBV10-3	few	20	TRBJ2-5	CAISDPRAASGRGYQETQYF	TGTGCCATCAGTGACCCTCGAGCCGCTAGCGGCCGTGGGTACCAAGAGACCCAGTACTTC
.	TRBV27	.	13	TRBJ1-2	CASSFGGRVGYTF	TGTGCCAGCAGTTTCGGGGGCCGAGTTGGCTACACCTTC
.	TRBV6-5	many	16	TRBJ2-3	CASSYSASSSTDTQYF	TGTGCCAGCAGTTACTCCGCGTCCAGCTCCACAGATACGCAGTATTTT
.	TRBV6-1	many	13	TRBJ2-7	CASSETTSYEQYF	TGTGCCAGCAGTGAAACCACCTCCTACGAGCAGTACTTC
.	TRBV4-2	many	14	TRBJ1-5	CASSLGSINQPQHF	TGTGCCAGCAGCCTAGGCAGCATCAATCAGCCCCAGCATTTT
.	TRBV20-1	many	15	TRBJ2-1	CSARDPGKTYNEQFF	TGCAGTGCTAGAGATCCAGGGAAAACCTACAATGAGCAGTTCTTC
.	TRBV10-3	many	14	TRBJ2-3	CAVAVAASTDTQYF	TGTGCCGTCGCGGTAGCGGCTAGCACAGATACGCAGTATTTT
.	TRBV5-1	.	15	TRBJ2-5	CASSLDGGTRETQYF	TGCGCCAGCAGCTTGGACGGCGGGACCCGGGAGACCCAGTACTTC
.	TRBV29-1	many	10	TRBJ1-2	CSVDWDGYTF	TGCAGCGTCGACTGGGATGGCTACACCTTC
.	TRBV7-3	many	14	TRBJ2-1	CASSLTSVGNEQFF	TGTGCCAGCAGCTTAACGTCTGTAGGCAATGAGCAGTTCTTC
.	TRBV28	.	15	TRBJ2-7	CASSPTRDPTYEQYF	TGTGCCAGCAGCCCCACCCGGGACCCAACCTACGAGCAGTACTTC
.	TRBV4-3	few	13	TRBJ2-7	CASSQNREAGQYF	TGCGCCAGCAGCCAAAACAGGGAGGCAGGGCAGTACTTC
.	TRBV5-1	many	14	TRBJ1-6	CASSLDSRNSPLHF	TGCGCCAGCAGCCTTGACAGCCGTAATTCACCCCTCCACTTT
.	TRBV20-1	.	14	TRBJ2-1	CSALEQNSGNEQFF	TGCAGTGCCCTTGAACAGAACTCAGGGAATGAGCAGTTCTTC
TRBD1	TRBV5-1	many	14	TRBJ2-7	CASSRGQSVYEQYF	TGCGCCAGCAGCCGGGGACAGTCTGTCTACGAGCAGTACTTC
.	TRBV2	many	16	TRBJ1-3	CASSQFRGGAANTIYF	TGTGCCAGCAGTCAATTCCGGGGGGGAGCGGCGAACACCATATATTTT
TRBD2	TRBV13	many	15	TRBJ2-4	CASSLVAGGSGIQYF	TGTGCCAGCAGCCTCGTAGCGGGGGGCTCCGGCATTCAGTACTTC
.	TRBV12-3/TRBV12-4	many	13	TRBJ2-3	CASERRSTDTQYF	TGTGCCAGCGAACGACGATCCACAGATACGCAGTATTTT
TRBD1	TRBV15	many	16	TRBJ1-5	CATSRVGQGSNQPQHF	TGTGCCACCAGCAGAGTGGGACAGGGTTCCAATCAGCCCCAGCATTTT
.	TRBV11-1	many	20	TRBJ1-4	CASSSPQVPRKPATNEKLFF	TGTGCCAGCAGCTCGCCCCAGGTGCCACGAAAACCTGCAACTAATGAAAAACTGTTTTTT
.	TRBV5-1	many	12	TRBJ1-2	CASSPGRYGYTF	TGCGCCAGCAGCCCTGGACGGTATGGCTACACCTTC
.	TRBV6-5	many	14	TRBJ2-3	CASSYAGSPNTQYF	TGTGCCAGCAGTTATGCGGGGAGCCCGAATACGCAGTATTTT
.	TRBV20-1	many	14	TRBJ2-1	CSASGDFSYNEQFF	TGCAGTGCTAGTGGGGACTTCTCCTACAATGAGCAGTTCTTC
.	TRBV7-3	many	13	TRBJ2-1	CASSFGQHNEQFF	TGTGCCAGCAGCTTTGGACAGCACAATGAGCAGTTCTTC
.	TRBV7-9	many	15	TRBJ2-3	CASSAPGRGPDTQYF	TGTGCCAGCAGCGCCCCAGGTCGGGGCCCAGATACGCAGTATTTT
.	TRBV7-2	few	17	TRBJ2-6	CASSLSWGGSGANVLTF	TGTGCCAGCAGCTTAAGTTGGGGGGGCAGTGGGGCCAACGTCCTGACTTTC
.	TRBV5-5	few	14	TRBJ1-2	CASSFQVGNYGYTF	TGTGCCAGCAGCTTCCAGGTCGGGAACTATGGCTACACCTTC
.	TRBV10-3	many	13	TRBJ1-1	CAISDRMNTEAFF	TGTGCCATCAGTGACAGAATGAACACTGAAGCTTTCTTT
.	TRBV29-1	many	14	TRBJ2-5	CSVEVAGIQETQYF	TGCAGCGTTGAAGTGGCAGGGATTCAAGAGACCCAGTACTTC
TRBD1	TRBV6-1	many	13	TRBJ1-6	CASGQEPNSPLHF	TGTGCCAGCGGACAGGAACCTAATTCACCCCTCCACTTT
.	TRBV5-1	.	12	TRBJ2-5	CASAAGRETQYF	TGCGCCAGCGCCGCGGGTCGGGAGACCCAGTACTTC
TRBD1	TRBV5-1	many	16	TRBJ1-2	CASSLGQPQGGYGYTF	TGCGCCAGCAGCTTGGGACAGCCCCAGGGGGGCTATGGCTACACCTTC
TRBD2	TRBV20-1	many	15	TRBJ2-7	CSARDGTSGRGEQYF	TGCAGTGCTAGAGACGGGACTAGCGGGAGGGGCGAGCAGTACTTC
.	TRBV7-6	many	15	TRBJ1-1	CASSLAPGSETEAFF	TGTGCCAGCAGCTTAGCACCGGGGTCTGAGACTGAAGCTTTCTTT
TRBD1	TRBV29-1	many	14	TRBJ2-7	CSVDLGQGGYEQYF	TGCAGCGTTGATTTGGGACAGGGAGGCTACGAGCAGTACTTC
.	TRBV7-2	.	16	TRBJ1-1	CASSSTPGRGGTEAFF	TGTGCCAGCAGCTCAACTCCGGGACGGGGCGGCACTGAAGCTTTCTTT
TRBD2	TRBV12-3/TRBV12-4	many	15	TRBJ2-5	CASSRTSGGIETQYF	TGTGCCAGCAGTCGGACTAGCGGGGGTATCGAGACCCAGTACTTC
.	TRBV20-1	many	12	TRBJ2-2	CSLWNTHRELFF	TGCAGCTTATGGAACACCCACCGGGAGCTGTTTTTT
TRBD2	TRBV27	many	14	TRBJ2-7	CASSTEASGYEQYF	TGTGCCAGCAGTACGGAGGCTAGCGGCTACGAGCAGTACTTC
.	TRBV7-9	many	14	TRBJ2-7	CASSSPRPPYEQYF	TGTGCCAGCAGCTCCCCCCGACCCCCCTACGAGCAGTACTTC
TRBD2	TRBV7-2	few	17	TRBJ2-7	CASSPGRRRLAGEEQYF	TGTGCCAGCAGCCCCGGTCGGCGGCGTCTAGCGGGGGAAGAGCAGTACTTC
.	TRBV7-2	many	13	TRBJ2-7	CASSFRSGYEQYF	TGTGCCAGCAGCTTCCGAAGCGGCTACGAGCAGTACTTC
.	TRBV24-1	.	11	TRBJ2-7	CATSDYYEQYF	TGTGCCACCAGTGATTACTACGAGCAGTACTTC
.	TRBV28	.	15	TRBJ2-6	CASQSSFSGANVLTF	TGTGCCAGCCAATCAAGTTTCTCTGGGGCCAACGTCCTGACTTTC
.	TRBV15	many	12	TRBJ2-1	CATSSPFNEQFF	TGTGCCACCAGCAGTCCTTTCAATGAGCAGTTCTTC
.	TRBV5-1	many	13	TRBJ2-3	CASSQFNTDTQYF	TGCGCCAGCAGCCAATTCAACACAGATACGCAGTATTTT
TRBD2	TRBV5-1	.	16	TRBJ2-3	CASSFGGGIVTDTQYF	TGCGCCAGCAGCTTTGGCGGGGGGATCGTCACAGATACGCAGTATTTT
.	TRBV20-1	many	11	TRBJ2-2	CSRRGIGELFF	TGCAGCCGCAGGGGAATCGGGGAGCTGTTTTTT
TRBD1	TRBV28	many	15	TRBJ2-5	CASSFARGRGETQYF	TGTGCCAGCAGTTTCGCCAGGGGGCGCGGGGAGACCCAGTACTTC
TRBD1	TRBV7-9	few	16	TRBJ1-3	CASSFWTGDSGNTIYF	TGTGCCAGCAGCTTTTGGACAGGGGACTCTGGAAACACCATATATTTT
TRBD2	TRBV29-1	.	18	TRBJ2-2	CSALSRGGGPSNTGELFF	TGCAGCGCCCTCTCTCGGGGGGGGGGTCCTTCGAACACCGGGGAGCTGTTTTTT
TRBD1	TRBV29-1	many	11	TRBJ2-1	CSGDSYNEQFF	TGCAGCGGGGACAGCTACAATGAGCAGTTCTTC
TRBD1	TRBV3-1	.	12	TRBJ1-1	CASSPSAGGAFF	TGTGCCAGCAGCCCCTCCGCAGGGGGAGCTTTCTTT
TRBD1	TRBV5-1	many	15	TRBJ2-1	CASSLGTGVASEQFF	TGCGCCAGCAGCCTAGGGACAGGGGTAGCGAGTGAGCAGTTCTTC